The 11 T cell receptor beta chains below were found in one sample sequenced in a study of OX40 agonist ivuxolimab in advanced cancers. Sequenced by immunoSEQ multiplex PCR; TCRdb stores in-frame clones only, minus some. This sample has more than 45,000 clones, with about 88% found just once. The source material was CD4+ or CD8+ T cells sorted from blood, sampled in a trial of the OX40 agonist ivuxolimab. These receptor sequences come from an adult with an advanced solid tumor such as melanoma, head and neck, liver or kidney cancer.

The genes are TRBV7-2 and TRBJ2-7, with D tentatively TRBD1 (6 bases). Germline lookup yields CDR1 SGHTA and CDR2 FQGNSA. Trimming stripped 5 bases from V and 3 bases from J, with 23 bases between. CDR3 size: 17 residues. CDR3 sequence: CASSRNGRAGDFYEQYF. DNA for the CDR3: TGTGCCAGCAGCCGCAACGGCCGGGCAGGGGATTTCTACGAGCAGTACTTC.

The genes are TRBV5-1 and TRBJ2-3; no definite D call. This CDR3 contains 14 residues. V dropped 0 bases and J dropped 3 bases, with 8 bases sitting between them. Germline lookup yields CDR1 SGHRS and CDR2 YFSETQ. CDR3 protein: CASSLATPTDTQYF. The CDR3 nucleotides read TGCGCCAGCAGCTTGGCGACCCCTACAGATACGCAGTATTTT.

The CDR3 DNA sequence: TGCGCCAGCAGCTTGGATGGTCGTAGCAATCAGCCCCAGCATTTT. Its translation is CASSLDGRSNQPQHF. The V gene is TRBV5-1, the J gene TRBJ1-5, with D uncertain. The germline V gene encodes CDR1 SGHRS and CDR2 YFSETQ. V gave up 0 bases and J gave up 0 bases, with 7 bases separating them. CDR3 length: 15 residues.

CDR3 amino acids: CATSPDRARYGYTF. CDR3 nucleotide sequence: TGTGCCACCAGCCCGGACCGGGCCCGCTATGGCTACACCTTC. The V gene is TRBV15, the J gene TRBJ1-2; D call uncertain. CDR3 length equals 14 residues. V lost 5 bases to trimming and J lost 4 bases, with 14 bases between them. Germline CDR1 LNHNV, CDR2 YYDKDF (reference sequence). The whole variable domain, filled in from reference TRBV15 and TRBJ1-2, reads DAMVIQNPRYQVTQFGKPVTLSCSQTLNHNVMYWYQQKSSQAPKLLFHYYDKDFNNEADTPDNFQSRRPNTSFCFLDIRSPGLGDTAMYLCATSPDRARYGYTFGSGTRLTVV.

The V call is TRBV11-2, the J call TRBJ1-5; D remains ambiguous. Germline CDR1 is SGHAT and CDR2 is FQNNGV. Deletions cut 0 bases from V and 4 bases from J, with 13 bases between. This CDR3 is built from 16 residues. CDR3 protein: CASSLDVVRKNQPQHF. The CDR3 bases are TGTGCCAGCAGCTTAGATGTGGTCAGAAAGAATCAGCCCCAGCATTTT.

The rearrangement links TRBV7-3 to TRBJ2-1, with TRBD1 matching over 7 bases. With 5 bases clipped from V and 6 bases from J, the junction kept 7 bases outside the gene matches. The CDR3 loop spans 14 amino acids. Germline V gene sequence: CDR1 SGHTA, CDR2 FQGTGA. CDR3 DNA sequence: TGTGCCAGCAGCCAAGACAGGGTAAGCAATGAGCAGTTCTTC. Its protein product is CASSQDRVSNEQFF. Drawing the rest from reference TRBV7-3 and TRBJ2-1, the complete variable domain is GAGVSQTPSNKVTEKGKYVELRCDPISGHTALYWYRQSLGQGPEFLIYFQGTGAADDSGLPNDRFFAVRPEGSVSTLKIQRTERGDSAVYLCASSQDRVSNEQFFGPGTRLTVL.

CDR3 in amino acids: CASGRANGYTF. In DNA form, the CDR3 reads TGTGCCAGCGGAAGGGCTAACGGCTACACCTTC. The chain combines TRBV6-1 with TRBJ1-2, with D uncertain. The CDR3 has 11 residues. Germline V gene data show CDR1 as MNHNS and CDR2 as SASEGT. Trimming shortened V by 8 bases and J by 8 bases, and 12 bases separated the two germline ends.

The chain uses TRBV14 and TRBJ2-2; D is uncertain. V was pared by 2 bases and J by 3 bases, with 4 bases between. Germline CDR1 SGHDN, CDR2 FVKESK. This CDR3 is built from 13 residues. The DNA of the CDR3 is TGTGCCAGCAGCCAATTGGACACCGGGGAGCTGTTTTTT. It yields the protein CASSQLDTGELFF.

The chain couples TRBV6-5 to TRBJ2-2; 8 bases map to TRBD1. Trimming cost V 9 bases and J 2 bases; bases outside gene matches: 5. CDR1 MNHEY and CDR2 SVGAGI come from the germline V gene. The CDR3 is 14 residues long. In nucleotides, the CDR3 is TGTGCCAGTAGGACAGGGACCAACACCGGGGAGCTGTTTTTT. Translating gives CASRTGTNTGELFF.

This chain links TRBV5-1 with TRBJ2-2; D may match TRBD1 or TRBD2 (5 bases each). The ends were cut back, 0 bases at V and 0 bases at J, with 15 bases in the middle. CDR1 and CDR2 (germline): SGHRS, YFSETQ. CDR3 length: 18 amino acids. The CDR3 region has the DNA TGCGCCAGCAGCTTGGGATGGGGGAACCTCGCGAACACCGGGGAGCTGTTTTTT. This codes for CASSLGWGNLANTGELFF.

This clone turned up a few times. This chain links TRBV18 with TRBJ1-3, with D possibly TRBD1 on 5 matching bases. Germline lookup yields CDR1 KGHSH and CDR2 LQKENI. The CDR3 extends over 16 amino acids. V was clipped by 1 base and J by 2 bases, with 12 bases between them. The CDR3 nucleotides are TGTGCCAGCTCACCACAGGGGAAGCTGGCTGGAAACACCATATATTTT. Its translation is CASSPQGKLAGNTIYF.